These 16 T cell receptor beta chains share one sample of origin, sequenced in a study of cytomegalovirus exposure and HLA in healthy donors. The PCR was carried out with 60 Vbeta primers and 13 Jbeta primers. Method: immunoSEQ multiplex PCR; TCRdb's copy keeps in-frame clones and lacks some. Of 110,000 to 150,000 clones detected, 70% to 90% appear once; the ten largest clones hold about 4.3%. The sequenced sample was PBMCs. The receptor set was obtained from a woman aged 40 to 50 in good health and CMV-seropositive.

The rearrangement joins TRBV30 to TRBJ1-1; possible D gene TRBD1, 6 bases. Germline V CDR1 and CDR2: GTSNPN, SVGIG (reference sequence). V lost 8 bases and J 0 bases, leaving 19 bases between the germline ends. The CDR3 length is 15 residues. Here the CDR3 reads CAGTGPGAMNTEAFF. CDR3 bases: TGTGCCGGAACCGGGCCAGGGGCCATGAACACTGAAGCTTTCTTT.

The chain joins TRBV7-3 to TRBJ2-5; 9 nucleotides match TRBD1. With the DNA end fitting TRBJ2-7 better, the J assignment may be wrong. CDR3 length equals 18 residues. Germline V gene data show CDR1 as SGHTA and CDR2 as FQGTGA. As DNA, the CDR3 is TGTGCCAGCAGCCTAAGGGGACAGGGACAAGGTTCGACCTACGAGCAGTACTTC. Translated, it gives CASSLRGQGQGSTYEQYF.

The chain combines TRBV28 with TRBJ2-6; a possible D gene is TRBD1 (6 bases). Trimming took 5 bases from V and 2 from J, leaving 10 bases between them. This CDR3 comprises 15 residues. The germline V gene encodes CDR1 MDHEN and CDR2 SYDVKM. The CDR3 DNA follows: TGTGCCAGCAGTACTACAGGGACTGGGGCCAACGTCCTGACTTTC. This sequence encodes CASSTTGTGANVLTF.

The chain joins TRBV27 to TRBJ2-3, with 8 positions matching TRBD2. The V and J ends lost 8 bases and 6 bases, in that order; junction bases with no gene match: 10. Per germline, CDR1 MNHEY and CDR2 SMNVEV (reference sequence). The CDR3 has 14 amino acids. The CDR3 bases are TGTGCCAGCGGCTTATCGGGAGGGCCGGATACGCAGTATTTT. Protein product: CASGLSGGPDTQYF.

The rearrangement links TRBV4-2 to TRBJ2-5; possibly TRBD2 for D (6 bases). The J call could be wrong; TRBJ2-7 is a better fit for the DNA end. This CDR3 is 16 amino acids long. Germline assignment: CDR1 LGHNA and CDR2 YNFKEQ. CDR3 sequence (DNA): TGTGCCAGCAGCCAAGAACCGGGACTTATTGGAAACGAGCAGTACTTC. Its translation: CASSQEPGLIGNEQYF.

The chain has TRBV5-6 and TRBJ2-1, with D perhaps TRBD1 (5 bases). The CDR3 is made up of 13 amino acids. The germline V and J ends were trimmed by 5 bases and 8 bases, with 14 bases remaining between them. Germline V lookup: CDR1 SGHDT, CDR2 YYEEEE. CDR3 DNA sequence: TGTGCCAGCAGTTCACACAGGTTATATGAGCAGTTCTTC. This sequence encodes CASSSHRLYEQFF.

This clone came up once. The rearrangement joins TRBV28 to TRBJ2-3; D perhaps matches TRBD2 (6 bases). The CDR3 runs 14 residues. CDR1 MDHEN and CDR2 SYDVKM come from the germline V gene. V dropped 7 bases and J dropped 0 bases, with 11 bases sitting between them. CDR3 in DNA: TGTGCCAGCATCTTTAGCGGTAGCACAGATACGCAGTATTTT. It yields the protein CASIFSGSTDTQYF.

This chain links TRBV6-1 with TRBJ1-2, with 7 bases lining up with TRBD1. The V and J ends lost 0 bases and 2 bases, in that order; junction bases with no gene match: 0. The CDR3 length is 14 residues. Per germline, CDR1 MNHNS and CDR2 SASEGT. CDR3 bases: TGTGCCAGCAGTGAAGCGACAGGGAACTATGGCTACACCTTC. It specifies CASSEATGNYGYTF.

The chain recombines TRBV19 with TRBJ2-3; D unresolved. There are 14 residues in the CDR3. Germline V gene sequence: CDR1 LNHDA, CDR2 SQIVND (reference sequence). Trimming pared 1 base from V and 5 bases from J, leaving 10 bases between. CDR3 nucleotides: TGTGCCAGTAGTATAGCCCTTAGTGGAGATACGCAGTATTTT. Residues: CASSIALSGDTQYF.

On this clone itself: The identical CDR3 is also encoded by other nucleotide sequences in the sample. This chain uses TRBV9 with TRBJ2-7; possible D gene TRBD2, 5 bases. CDR3 length equals 14 residues. In germline, CDR1 is SGDLS, CDR2 YYNGEE. V shed 0 bases and J shed 0 bases, with 7 bases lying between them. Here the CDR3 reads CASSVGGSSYEQYF. The CDR3 DNA follows: TGTGCCAGCAGCGTAGGTGGGAGCTCCTACGAGCAGTACTTC.

This clone was recorded only once. The chain couples TRBV19 to TRBJ2-3, with D possibly TRBD2 on 6 matching bases. This CDR3 is 14 amino acids long. Germline-derived CDR1 and CDR2 are LNHDA and SQIVND (reference sequence). Trimming shortened V by 1 base and J by 6 bases, and 11 bases separated the two germline ends. CDR3 DNA sequence: TGTGCCAGTAGTATAGGGGGAGGTGGCGATACGCAGTATTTT. As protein: CASSIGGGGDTQYF.

The chain recombines TRBV27 with TRBJ2-3, with 7 bases identical to TRBD1. J was trimmed by 6 bases and V by 3 bases; bases with no gene match: 6. CDR3 length equals 14 residues. CDR1 is MNHEY, CDR2 SMNVEV, per germline (reference sequence). The CDR3 sequence: CASSLGRGLDTQYF. For the CDR3, the DNA is TGTGCCAGCAGTTTGGGTAGGGGGCTTGATACGCAGTATTTT.

The chain is built from TRBV19 and TRBJ1-5; TRBD1 aligns across 7 bases. Germline V lookup: CDR1 LNHDA, CDR2 SQIVND (reference sequence). This CDR3 comprises 14 residues. The trim removed 7 bases at V and 3 bases at J, leaving 6 bases unmatched. The CDR3 bases are TGTGCCAGTAAACCGGGACAGTCCAATCAGCCCCAGCATTTT. Amino acids: CASKPGQSNQPQHF.

V gene TRBV7-2 combines with J gene TRBJ1-2; a possible D gene is TRBD1 (5 bases). This CDR3 has 14 residues. CDR1 SGHTA and CDR2 FQGNSA come from the germline V gene. V was pared by 8 bases and J by 2 bases, with 15 bases between. The CDR3 DNA sequence: TGTGCCAGCGAGGAGGCGGGGGGAAACTATGGCTACACCTTC. Protein product: CASEEAGGNYGYTF.

This rearrangement joins TRBV1 to TRBJ2-2; no DNA check was done on the table's D call, TRBD2. TRBV1 is reported as a pseudogene. The CDR3 is made up of 19 amino acids. The CDR3 region has the DNA TGCACCAGCAGCCAAGATGGGACTAGCGGGACCGGGGACACCGGGGAGCTGTTTTTT. Amino acids: CTSSQDGTSGTGDTGELFF.

The genes are TRBV7-8 and TRBJ2-1, with TRBD1 identical over 9 bases. Germline V gene data show CDR1 as SGHVS and CDR2 as FQNEAQ. The junction had 11 bases not matched to a gene; V was cut back by 1 base and J by 4 bases. This CDR3 spans 18 amino acids. This chain's CDR3 is CASSLVGRGQGSYNEQFF. The CDR3 nucleotides are TGTGCCAGCAGCTTAGTGGGGAGGGGACAGGGTTCTTACAATGAGCAGTTCTTC.